What follows are 21 T cell receptor beta chains derived from one specimen sequenced in a study of tumor-infiltrating lymphocytes in primary liver carcinoma. cDNA specific to TCR beta was made from approximately 0.55 ug of total RNA, with a constant-region primer employed for priming. Employing slightly modified ARM-PCR, three nested multiplex PCR rounds were run, and these gave rise to the TCR beta libraries. Rounds one and two of PCR, each of around 11 cycles, were primed with TRBV1-TRBV30 forward primers and a C-beta reverse primer. MiXCR was run by TCRdb on the multiplex PCR reads, yielding one entry per CDR3 protein. The profile shows around 210,000 distinct CDR3 sequences, less than 70% of them singletons. Unsorted whole blood yielded blood RNA, and germline DNA was extracted as well. Sequences were obtained from peripheral blood. The receptors were gathered from a woman between 55 and 75 years old with primary liver carcinoma and hepatitis B virus infection.

Many counts were recorded for this clonotype. The chain is built from TRBV14 and TRBJ2-5; the match to TRBD2 covers 10 bases. CDR3 length: 16 amino acids. Germline V lookup: CDR1 SGHDN, CDR2 FVKESK. With 4 bases clipped from V and 4 bases from J, the junction kept 9 bases outside the gene matches. Written as DNA, the CDR3 is TGTGCCAGCAGCCGGCTAGCGGGAGAAGAAGGAGAGACCCAGTACTTC. Protein sequence: CASSRLAGEEGETQYF.

In regard to this clonotype: A much larger clone is a single base away; this may be a read error. This chain connects TRBV29-1 to TRBJ2-5; D remains unclear. This CDR3 comprises 11 residues. Per germline, CDR1 SQVTM and CDR2 ANQGSEA. The V end lost 6 bases, the J end lost 10 bases, and 15 bases lay between the germline ends. The CDR3 DNA reads as TGCAGCGTCACGGCAAGGAGAGACCAGTACTTC. Protein: CSVTARRDQYF.

J is TRBJ1-1 and V is TRBV29-1; TRBD1 aligns across 7 bases. Trimming at V came to 4 bases and at J to 2 bases, leaving 22 bases not matched to a gene. Germline V gives CDR1 SQVTM, CDR2 ANQGSEA. This CDR3 is built from 19 residues. This CDR3 is CSVVRRPSERGPKNTEAFF. The CDR3 coding sequence is TGCAGCGTTGTTAGAAGACCTTCGGAAAGGGGGCCTAAAAACACTGAAGCTTTCTTT.

The rearrangement links TRBV19 to TRBJ2-3, with D possibly matching TRBD1 (5 bases). Germline values: CDR1 LNHDA, CDR2 SQIVND (reference sequence). Trimming cost V 5 bases and J 2 bases, with 11 bases left between them. CDR3 size: 14 residues. For the CDR3, the DNA is TGTGCCAGTAGTCACAGTGGGGCCACAGATACGCAGTATTTT. This sequence encodes CASSHSGATDTQYF.

As concerns this clonotype: Since a much larger clone is just one base distant, this may be a read error. The rearrangement links TRBV6-1 to TRBJ2-4, with D unresolved. Trimming removed 7 bases at V and 0 bases at J, with 16 bases between. This CDR3 comprises 16 residues. From germline, CDR1 is MNHNS and CDR2 SASEGT. The CDR3 loop reads CASTEVTLLAKNIQYF. The CDR3 DNA follows: TGTGCCAGCACCGAAGTGACTCTCTTAGCCAAAAACATTCAGTACTTC.

This chain links TRBV11-2 with TRBJ2-7, with D possibly being TRBD1 (5 bases). Germline V CDR1 and CDR2: SGHAT, FQNNGV. Trimming stripped 2 bases from V and 6 bases from J, with 17 bases between. CDR3 length: 15 residues. The CDR3 reads CASSLYTGVACEQYF. In DNA form, the CDR3 reads TGTGCCAGCAGCTTATATACAGGAGTGGCCTGCGAGCAGTACTTC.

The gene calls are TRBV7-9 and TRBJ2-7; D is uncertain. V lost 4 bases to trimming and J lost 6 bases, with 13 bases between them. The germline V gene encodes CDR1 SEHNR and CDR2 FQNEAQ (reference sequence). The CDR3 is made up of 13 amino acids. The CDR3 bases are TGTGCCAGCAGCTCCCAAGGGCAACCCGAGCAGTACTTC. Amino acids: CASSSQGQPEQYF.

About this clonotype itself: The junction departs from germline at one end; a sequencing error may be responsible. This chain links TRBV10-3 with TRBJ2-2; 11 positions agree with TRBD1. The CDR3 contains 15 residues. Germline V gene sequence: CDR1 ENHRY, CDR2 SYGVKD. CDR3 loop: CAVRDRGKDTGDLFF. CDR3 bases: TGTGCCGTCAGGGACAGGGGGAAGGACACCGGGGATCTGTTTTTT.

The rearrangement uses TRBV7-9 and TRBJ2-2; 7 bases map to TRBD2. The CDR3 is 16 residues long. V was clipped by 7 bases and J by 1 base; unmatched bases: 9. Germline V gene data show CDR1 as SEHNR and CDR2 as FQNEAQ (reference sequence). The CDR3 DNA reads as TGTGCCAGCACTCCAACTAGCGTCTTGAACACCGGGGAGCTGTTTTTT. This encodes CASTPTSVLNTGELFF.

On this clonotype: A much more abundant neighbour one base away suggests this may be a read error. The J gene is TRBJ1-1, the V gene TRBV12-3 or TRBV12-4; unclear D gene. CDR3 length: 13 residues. Between the trimmed V and J ends, which lost 3 bases and 4 bases, there was a span of 9 bases. DNA of the CDR3: TGTGCCAGCAGTTTGGGCCGCCCCACTGAAGCTTTCTTT. The encoded protein is CASSLGRPTEAFF.

About this clonotype itself: The CDR3 end shows no conserved phenylalanine or tryptophan, and so a read error is likely. The genes are TRBV11-2 and TRBJ2-7; no definite D call. The V end was cut by 1 base, the J end by 3 bases, with 13 bases between. The CDR3 is 15 residues long. In germline, CDR1 is SGHAT, CDR2 FQNNGV. CDR3 protein: CASSLGPADFYEQYL. DNA of the CDR3: TGTGCCAGCAGCTTAGGTCCGGCGGATTTCTACGAGCAGTACTTA.

Regarding this clonotype: This may stem from a read error, because a much larger clone lies one nucleotide away. The gene calls are TRBV12-3 or TRBV12-4 and TRBJ1-5; the D is unclear. The CDR3 totals 15 residues. V was shortened by 6 bases and J by 3 bases, with 15 bases between the two germline ends. CDR3 sequence reads: CASSLSGRNNQPQHF. CDR3 DNA: TGTGCCAGCAGCTTGAGCGGCCGGAACAATCAGCCCCAGCATTTT.

This clonotype was recorded at least ten times. V gene TRBV6-6 combines with J gene TRBJ2-1; D is uncertain. Per the germline V gene, CDR1 is MNHNY and CDR2 is SVGAGI (reference sequence). The V gene lost 5 bases and the J gene lost 2 bases, with 4 bases spanning the gap. The CDR3 is 12 amino acids. CDR3 sequence: CASSRTYNEQFF. As DNA, the CDR3 is TGTGCCAGCAGTCGGACCTACAATGAGCAGTTCTTC.

Concerning this clonotype: This may be a read error: a much more frequent sequence differs by one nucleotide. V is TRBV5-5 and J is TRBJ2-2, with D hard to call. The CDR3 sequence is 16 residues long. Germline CDR1 is SGHKS and CDR2 is YYEKEE (reference sequence). V was cut by 0 bases and J by 3 bases, with 12 bases left in between. In DNA form, the CDR3 reads TGTGCCAGCAGCTTGGGGGCTTGGGCAGACACCGGGGAGCTGTTTTTT. This gives the protein CASSLGAWADTGELFF.

This clonotype has a handful of counts. This chain joins TRBV12-3 or TRBV12-4 and TRBJ1-1, with a tentative D call TRBD1 (5 bases). The V gene lost 3 bases and the J gene lost 1 base, with 9 bases spanning the gap. The CDR3 runs to 14 residues. The CDR3 sequence: CASSLGRKNTEAFF. CDR3 bases: TGTGCCAGCAGTTTGGGACGCAAGAACACTGAAGCTTTCTTT.

With regard to this clonotype: A read error is likely, as this CDR3 ends without the conserved phenylalanine or tryptophan. The chain employs TRBV11-1 and TRBJ2-1; D call uncertain. Germline V gene lookup returns CDR1 SGHAT and CDR2 FQDESV (reference sequence). The CDR3 loop spans 14 amino acids. The germline V and J ends were trimmed by 9 bases and 1 base, with 13 bases remaining between them. CDR3 protein: CASSPGQSYNEQFL. In DNA, the CDR3 is TGTGCCAGTAGCCCCGGGCAGTCCTACAATGAGCAGTTCCTC.

In its sample, this clonotype was seen many times. V and J are TRBV12-3 or TRBV12-4 and TRBJ2-7; 10 nucleotides agree with TRBD1. The ends lost 6 bases at V and 5 bases at J; junction bases unmatched: 7. This CDR3 has 14 amino acids. This CDR3 reads CASSPDRGQNEQYF. The CDR3 DNA is TGTGCCAGCAGCCCTGACAGGGGGCAAAACGAGCAGTACTTC.

This chain connects TRBV7-9 to TRBJ2-3; D might be TRBD1 or TRBD2, each matching 5 bases. Germline V gene sequence: CDR1 SEHNR, CDR2 FQNEAQ (reference sequence). This CDR3 has 14 residues. Trimming stripped 8 bases from V and 2 bases from J, with 14 bases between. In nucleotides, the CDR3 is TGTGCCAGCGCCCGGGACCCGTACACAGATACGCAGTATTTT. This sequence encodes CASARDPYTDTQYF.

This clonotype was seen a handful of times. The rearrangement uses TRBV28 and TRBJ2-1; 10 nucleotides agree with TRBD2. The CDR3 spans 14 residues. Germline values: CDR1 MDHEN, CDR2 SYDVKM. With 7 bases clipped from V and 4 bases from J, the junction kept 4 bases outside the gene matches. The CDR3 DNA reads as TGTGCCAGCATGGGACTAGCGACTTACAATGAGCAGTTCTTC. It yields the protein CASMGLATYNEQFF.

In the case of this clonotype: Being one base from a much bigger clone, this may be a read error. The rearrangement uses TRBV5-1 and TRBJ2-7, with unresolved D. Germline CDR1 and CDR2: SGHRS and YFSETQ. Between the trimmed V and J ends, which lost 5 bases and 0 bases, there was a span of 15 bases. This CDR3 comprises 15 residues. The DNA for the CDR3 is TGCGCCAGCAGGGATACGGCGAAGAGCTCCTACGAGCAGTACTTC. The encoded protein is CASRDTAKSSYEQYF.

On this clonotype itself: Since no conserved phenylalanine or tryptophan closes the CDR3, a read error is the likely cause. The genes are TRBV12-3 or TRBV12-4 and TRBJ2-7; D perhaps matches TRBD1 (5 bases). This CDR3 contains 13 residues. The V end lost 7 bases, the J end lost 6 bases, and 16 bases lay between the germline ends. The CDR3 spells CASNRHGAGEQYL. The CDR3 region has the DNA TGTGCCAGCAACCGACATGGGGCAGGCGAGCAGTACTTG.